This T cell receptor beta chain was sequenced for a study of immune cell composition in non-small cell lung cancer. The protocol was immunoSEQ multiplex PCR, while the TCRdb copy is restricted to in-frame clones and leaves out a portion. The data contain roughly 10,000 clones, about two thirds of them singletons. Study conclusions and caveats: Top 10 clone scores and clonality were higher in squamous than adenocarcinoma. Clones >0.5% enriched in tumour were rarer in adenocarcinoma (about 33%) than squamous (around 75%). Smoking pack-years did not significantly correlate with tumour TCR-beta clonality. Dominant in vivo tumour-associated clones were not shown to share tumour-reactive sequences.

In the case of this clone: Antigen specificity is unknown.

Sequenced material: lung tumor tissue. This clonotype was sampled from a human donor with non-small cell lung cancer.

The CDR3 bases are TGCGCCAGCAGTGACAGGACAGGGTCTGGAAACACCATATATTTT. Translating it yields CASSDRTGSGNTIYF. The chain uses TRBV10-2 and TRBJ1-3; 8 bases are a match to TRBD1. V shed 3 bases, J shed 1 base, and the junction held 2 bases outside the gene matches. This CDR3 contains 15 residues. Germline V gives CDR1 WSHSY, CDR2 SAAADI.